Presented here are 26 T cell receptor beta chains from one specimen sequenced in a study of shared clonotypes between healthy human individuals. Only in-frame clones appear in the TCRdb table, and some are missing; sequencing was by immunoSEQ multiplex PCR. The table records roughly 2.5 million clones, over 85% of them present only once. Sequenced material: naive CD4+ T cells sorted from blood. Regarding subset: CD45RA+ positively selected. These receptor sequences come from a young man in good health.

Note on this clone: Other nucleotide sequences from this sample produce the same CDR3. This chain joins TRBV5-1 and TRBJ1-5; D gene uncertain. Trimming shortened V by 1 base and J by 3 bases, and 8 bases separated the two germline ends. Germline V gene lookup returns CDR1 SGHRS and CDR2 YFSETQ. This CDR3 spans 14 amino acids. Here the CDR3 reads CASSLSGDNQPQHF. The DNA for the CDR3 is TGCGCCAGCAGCTTGAGCGGAGACAATCAGCCCCAGCATTTT.

The V call is TRBV15, the J call TRBJ2-1; D unresolved. The CDR3 runs to 15 residues. The germline V gene encodes CDR1 LNHNV and CDR2 YYDKDF (reference sequence). Trimming took off 0 bases at V and 4 bases at J, with 10 bases between the two ends. The CDR3 DNA is TGTGCCACCAGCAGAGATGTGACGGTGTACAATGAGCAGTTCTTC. Translating gives CATSRDVTVYNEQFF.

The J gene is TRBJ2-6, the V gene TRBV5-4; the D gene could be TRBD1 or TRBD2 (5 bases each). Germline CDR1 and CDR2: SGHNT and YYREEE (reference sequence). Between the trimmed V and J ends, which lost 0 bases and 15 bases, there was a span of 13 bases. CDR3 length: 13 amino acids. The CDR3 DNA sequence: TGTGCCAGCAGCTTGGAAGGGGACCTGCCCCTGACTTTC. Translated: CASSLEGDLPLTF.

Points on this clone: This same CDR3 is encoded by further DNA sequences in the sample. The genes are TRBV28 and TRBJ2-3; 11 nucleotides line up with TRBD2. The trim removed 8 bases at V and 2 bases at J, leaving 3 bases unmatched. Germline CDR1 MDHEN, CDR2 SYDVKM. CDR3 length equals 14 residues. The CDR3 sequence: CASVSGGATDTQYF. CDR3 DNA sequence: TGTGCCAGCGTTAGCGGGGGGGCCACAGATACGCAGTATTTT.

The chain has TRBV7-9 and TRBJ2-5, with D tentatively TRBD1 or TRBD2 (6 bases each). The CDR3 sequence is 15 residues long. The germline V and J ends were trimmed by 4 bases and 3 bases, with 15 bases remaining between them. Per germline, CDR1 SEHNR and CDR2 FQNEAQ (reference sequence). CDR3 sequence: CASSSDRRREETQYF. The CDR3 DNA sequence: TGTGCCAGCAGCTCCGACAGGAGGAGGGAAGAGACCCAGTACTTC.

The V call is TRBV7-3, the J call TRBJ2-3, with 8 bases lining up with TRBD1. Germline V CDR1 and CDR2: SGHTA, FQGTGA. The ends lost 3 bases at V and 3 bases at J; junction bases unmatched: 8. CDR3 length: 16 amino acids. CDR3 loop: CASSFQQGGKTDTQYF. The CDR3 bases are TGTGCCAGCAGCTTCCAACAGGGGGGAAAGACAGATACGCAGTATTTT. Complete variable domain (other parts from reference TRBV7-3 and TRBJ2-3): GAGVSQTPSNKVTEKGKYVELRCDPISGHTALYWYRQSLGQGPEFLIYFQGTGAADDSGLPNDRFFAVRPEGSVSTLKIQRTERGDSAVYLCASSFQQGGKTDTQYFGPGTRLTVL.

This clone was observed a few times. The rearrangement joins TRBV5-1 to TRBJ1-5; maybe TRBD1 (6 bases). Trimming removed 3 bases at V and 7 bases at J, with 14 bases between. Germline CDR1 and CDR2: SGHRS and YFSETQ. The CDR3 totals 14 residues. CDR3 residues: CASSSGRGGQPQHF. The CDR3 coding sequence is TGCGCCAGCAGCTCCGGCAGGGGCGGCCAGCCCCAGCATTTT. The full variable domain, in which reference TRBV5-1 and TRBJ1-5 provide the parts outside the CDR3, is KAGVTQTPRYLIKTRGQQVTLSCSPISGHRSVSWYQQTPGQGLQFLFEYFSETQRNKGNFPGRFSGRQFSNSRSEMNVSTLELGDSALYLCASSSGRGGQPQHFGDGTRLSIL.

The chain employs TRBV5-4 and TRBJ1-2; 8 bases are a match to TRBD1. V gave up 5 bases and J gave up 6 bases; unmatched junction bases: 9. The V gene's germline CDR1 is SGHNT and CDR2 YYREEE (reference sequence). The CDR3 runs 14 residues. This CDR3 reads CASSHPTGENGYTF. DNA of the CDR3: TGTGCCAGCAGTCATCCGACAGGGGAAAATGGCTACACCTTC.

The chain joins TRBV5-1 to TRBJ2-7; 7 positions agree with TRBD2. V was clipped by 2 bases and J by 3 bases; unmatched bases: 8. CDR1 is SGHRS and CDR2 is YFSETQ in the germline V gene. This CDR3 is 15 amino acids long. CDR3 in amino acids: CASSFGTTDLYEQYF. The DNA for the CDR3 is TGCGCCAGCAGCTTTGGGACTACTGATCTCTACGAGCAGTACTTC. Using reference TRBV5-1 and TRBJ2-7 for the parts outside the CDR3, the full variable domain is KAGVTQTPRYLIKTRGQQVTLSCSPISGHRSVSWYQQTPGQGLQFLFEYFSETQRNKGNFPGRFSGRQFSNSRSEMNVSTLELGDSALYLCASSFGTTDLYEQYFGPGTRLTVT.

Concerning this clone itself: This specimen includes other DNA sequences encoding the same CDR3. V and J are TRBV6-4 and TRBJ1-5, with TRBD1 as a possible D gene (5 bases). The CDR3 is made up of 13 amino acids. The germline V gene has CDR1 MRHNA and CDR2 SNTAGT. Between the trimmed V and J ends, which lost 5 bases and 1 base, there was a span of 6 bases. The CDR3 nucleotides are TGTGCCAGCAGTCGGGACAGCAATCAGCCCCAGCATTTT. Its translation: CASSRDSNQPQHF.

This chain joins TRBV29-1 and TRBJ1-2; 11 nucleotides line up with TRBD1. V was pared by 4 bases and J by 2 bases, with 3 bases of the junction left unmatched. Germline assignment: CDR1 SQVTM and CDR2 ANQGSEA. This CDR3 contains 14 residues. CDR3 sequence reads: CSVGTGGPNYGYTF. The CDR3 DNA sequence: TGCAGCGTTGGGACAGGGGGCCCCAACTATGGCTACACCTTC.

The chain is built from TRBV5-1 and TRBJ2-1; 14 bases match TRBD2. CDR3 length equals 20 residues. V gave up 5 bases and J gave up 6 bases; unmatched junction bases: 19. The germline CDR1 and CDR2 sequences are SGHRS and YFSETQ. The CDR3 loop reads CASRRLGTSGGQFPSNEQFF. Written as DNA, the CDR3 is TGCGCCAGCAGACGACTCGGGACTAGCGGGGGACAATTCCCCTCCAATGAGCAGTTCTTC.

This sequence joins TRBV4-3 and TRBJ1-6; D perhaps matches TRBD1 (5 bases). Germline CDR1 LGHNA, CDR2 YSLEER. V lost 0 bases and J lost 10, with 13 bases in between. The CDR3 runs 15 residues. CDR3 sequence (DNA): TGCGCCAGCAGCCAAGATAGGGCTGGGGCATCACCCCTCCACTTT. As protein: CASSQDRAGASPLHF.

The V gene is TRBV9, the J gene TRBJ2-2; D is unclear. CDR3 size: 14 residues. V was cut by 4 bases and J by 7 bases, with 14 bases left in between. CDR1 is SGDLS and CDR2 is YYNGEE in the germline V gene. The CDR3 coding sequence is TGTGCCAGCAGCCCCTCTCATTTGGACGGGGAGCTGTTTTTT. Translation: CASSPSHLDGELFF.

The V call is TRBV28, the J call TRBJ1-2, with a possible D match to TRBD1 (6 bases). Germline V gives CDR1 MDHEN, CDR2 SYDVKM. V lost 6 bases and J lost 8, with 22 bases in between. The CDR3 is made up of 15 amino acids. CDR3 nucleotide sequence: TGTGCCAGCAGCCCCCCGACAGGCTTGTCCTGGGGCTACACCTTC. Its translation is CASSPPTGLSWGYTF.

The chain combines TRBV27 with TRBJ2-2; D is undetermined. The CDR3 contains 13 residues. Germline CDR1 reads MNHEY; CDR2 reads SMNVEV (reference sequence). V lost 3 bases to trimming and J lost 4 bases, with 6 bases between them. CDR3 region: CASSFRTTGELFF. CDR3 nucleotide sequence: TGTGCCAGCAGTTTCAGGACCACCGGGGAGCTGTTTTTT.

The rearrangement links TRBV11-3 to TRBJ2-5; D is ambiguous. CDR1 and CDR2 (germline): SGHNT, YENEEA. Trimming pared 1 base from V and 1 base from J, leaving 7 bases between. The CDR3 loop spans 14 amino acids. The CDR3 bases are TGTGCCAGCAGCTTAGGTCCCACCCAAGAGACCCAGTACTTC. Translating it yields CASSLGPTQETQYF.

The chain combines TRBV7-9 with TRBJ2-3; the match to TRBD2 covers 9 bases. V lost 5 bases to trimming and J lost 2 bases; unmatched junction nucleotides: 5. CDR1 is SEHNR and CDR2 is FQNEAQ in the germline V gene (reference sequence). The CDR3 loop spans 15 amino acids. CDR3 bases: TGTGCCAGCAGCGTGGGACTAGCTGACACAGATACGCAGTATTTT. Translation: CASSVGLADTDTQYF.

The gene calls are TRBV11-2 and TRBJ2-5; D might be TRBD1 (6 bases). The germline V gene has CDR1 SGHAT and CDR2 FQNNGV. The CDR3 runs 13 residues. With 3 bases removed from V and 4 bases from J, the gap between germline ends came to 9 bases. CDR3 in DNA: TGTGCCAGCAGCTTGCCAGGGGCAGAGACCCAGTACTTC. This translates into CASSLPGAETQYF.

V gene TRBV25-1 combines with J gene TRBJ2-3; D may be TRBD1 or TRBD2 (5 bases each). V was pared by 5 bases and J by 1 base, with 10 bases between. The CDR3 runs 14 residues. The germline V gene encodes CDR1 MGHDK and CDR2 SYGVNS. The CDR3 loop reads CASSPGSGTDTQYF. In nucleotides, the CDR3 is TGTGCCAGCAGTCCAGGGAGCGGCACAGATACGCAGTATTTT.

V usage is TRBV5-3 and J usage is TRBJ1-2, with D maybe TRBD1 (5 bases). TRBV5-3 is an ORF, with its function uncertain. The CDR3 has 15 residues. The V gene lost 4 bases and the J gene lost 6 bases, with 19 bases spanning the gap. The CDR3 reads CARSATDLVEDGYTF. The CDR3 nucleotides are TGTGCCAGAAGCGCGACAGATTTAGTAGAAGATGGCTACACCTTC.

The chain recombines TRBV7-9 with TRBJ1-1; D gene unclear. V gave up 5 bases and J gave up 7 bases, with 17 bases separating them. CDR1 and CDR2 (germline): SEHNR, FQNEAQ (reference sequence). The CDR3 runs to 14 residues. The CDR3 loop is CASSPDKGKVEAFF. The CDR3 DNA sequence: TGTGCCAGCAGCCCAGACAAGGGAAAGGTTGAAGCTTTCTTT. Full variable domain (missing parts from reference TRBV7-9 and TRBJ1-1): DTGVSQNPRHKITKRGQNVTFRCDPISEHNRLYWYRQTLGQGPEFLTYFQNEAQLEKSRLLSDRFSAERPKGSFSTLEIQRTEQGDSAMYLCASSPDKGKVEAFFGQGTRLTVV.

This chain uses TRBV27 with TRBJ2-1, with D perhaps TRBD1 (6 bases). The CDR3 length is 13 residues. Trimming took off 1 base at V and 6 bases at J, with 7 bases between the two ends. Germline loops: CDR1 MNHEY, CDR2 SMNVEV (reference sequence). The CDR3 DNA follows: TGTGCCAGCAGTTTATACAGGGCCAATGAGCAGTTCTTC. It specifies CASSLYRANEQFF.

This rearrangement joins TRBV4-3 to TRBJ2-3; 10 nucleotides align to TRBD2. The CDR3 spans 17 residues. CDR1 and CDR2 from the germline V gene are LGHNA and YSLEER. Germline trimming cut 3 bases from V and 0 bases from J; bases unmatched to any gene: 6. The CDR3 DNA reads as TGCGCCAGCAGCCAGGGACTAGCGCTCGGGAGCACAGATACGCAGTATTTT. Its protein product is CASSQGLALGSTDTQYF.

The chain combines TRBV6-1 with TRBJ2-5; D tentatively fits TRBD1 or TRBD2 (5 bases each). The V gene lost 7 bases and the J gene lost 1 base, with 10 bases spanning the gap. Per germline, CDR1 MNHNS and CDR2 SASEGT. The CDR3 is 13 amino acids. The CDR3 is CASMRDLQETQYF. The CDR3 DNA is TGTGCCAGCATGAGGGACCTCCAAGAGACCCAGTACTTC.

This clone appeared a single time. V is TRBV30 and J is TRBJ2-2; perhaps TRBD2 as D (5 bases). V dropped 3 bases and J dropped 3 bases, with 23 bases sitting between them. From germline, CDR1 is GTSNPN and CDR2 SVGIG (reference sequence). The CDR3 runs to 18 residues. CDR3 residues: CAWSPPHTGKSDTGELFF. DNA for the CDR3: TGTGCCTGGAGCCCGCCCCATACGGGGAAATCGGACACCGGGGAGCTGTTTTTT.